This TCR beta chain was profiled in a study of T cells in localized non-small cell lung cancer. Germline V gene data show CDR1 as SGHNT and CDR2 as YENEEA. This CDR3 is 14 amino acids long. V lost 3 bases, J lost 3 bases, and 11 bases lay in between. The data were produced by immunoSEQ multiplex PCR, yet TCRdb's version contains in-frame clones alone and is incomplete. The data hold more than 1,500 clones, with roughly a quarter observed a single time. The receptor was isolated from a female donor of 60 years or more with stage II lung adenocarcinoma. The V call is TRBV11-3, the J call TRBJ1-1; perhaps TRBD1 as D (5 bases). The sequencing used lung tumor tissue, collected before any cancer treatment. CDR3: CASSLEGLDTEAFF. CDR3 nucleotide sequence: TGTGCCAGCAGCTTGGAGGGACTCGACACTGAAGCTTTCTTT.